This is a list of T cell receptor beta chains from one sample in a study of cytomegalovirus exposure and HLA in healthy donors. The data were produced by immunoSEQ multiplex PCR, yet TCRdb's version contains in-frame clones alone and is incomplete. The repertoire includes over 150,000 clones, roughly 77% of them detected once, and over 6% sits in the top ten. Source material: PBMCs. These receptors were collected from a man aged 25-40 years in good health and CMV-seropositive. CDR3s include the opening cysteine and the closing phenylalanine or tryptophan. A D gene is named only where the DNA matches it firmly. The size entry is marked missing in some rows and otherwise reads once, few, many or a size class.

J | size | D | V | CDR3 | DNA
TRBJ1-1 | . | . | TRBV7-9 | CASSSGVDPLMNTEAFF | TGTGCCAGCAGCTCAGGGGTCGACCCTTTGATGAACACTGAAGCTTTCTTT
TRBJ2-1 | . | TRBD1 | TRBV4-1 | CASSSSGTGFNEQFF | TGCGCCAGCAGCTCGTCCGGGACAGGGTTCAATGAGCAGTTCTTC
TRBJ2-1 | . | . | TRBV5-1 | CASSNPSEGNEQFF | TGCGCCAGCAGCAACCCCTCAGAGGGAAATGAGCAGTTCTTC
TRBJ2-6 | . | . | TRBV5-1 | CASSLDTSGANVLTF | TGCGCCAGCAGCTTGGACACCTCTGGGGCCAACGTCCTGACTTTC
TRBJ2-5 | . | . | TRBV5-1 | CASSLEETQYF | TGCGCCAGCAGCCTAGAGGAGACCCAGTACTTC
TRBJ2-2 | . | . | TRBV2 | CASSEWGLSTGELFF | TGTGCCAGCAGTGAATGGGGGCTTAGCACCGGGGAGCTGTTTTTT
TRBJ1-5 | many | TRBD1 | TRBV19 | CASSIHGQGGQPQHF | TGTGCCAGTAGTATCCACGGACAGGGGGGGCAGCCCCAGCATTTT
TRBJ1-1 | few | TRBD1 | TRBV5-6 | CASSLVGRGRGTEAFF | TGTGCCAGCAGCTTGGTCGGCAGGGGGCGGGGGACTGAAGCTTTCTTT
TRBJ1-3 | . | . | TRBV5-5 | CASSLSTAGNTIYF | TGTGCCAGCAGCCTTAGTACGGCTGGAAACACCATATATTTT
TRBJ1-5 | . | . | TRBV18 | CASSPRDGNQPQHF | TGTGCCAGCTCTCCGAGGGATGGCAATCAGCCCCAGCATTTT
TRBJ2-7 | once | . | TRBV28 | CASSPLYEQYF | TGCGCCAGCAGCCCCCTCTACGAGCAGTACTTC
TRBJ2-7 | . | TRBD2 | TRBV6-1 | CASSAGTSGSGAYEQYF | TGTGCCAGCAGTGCAGGGACTAGCGGGAGTGGGGCCTACGAGCAGTACTTC
TRBJ2-7 | . | . | TRBV29-1 | CSVVFDQGSEQYF | TGCAGCGTTGTCTTTGACCAGGGGTCCGAGCAGTACTTC
TRBJ1-5 | . | . | TRBV27 | CASSIQGGNQPQHF | TGTGCCAGCAGCATACAGGGCGGCAATCAGCCCCAGCATTTT
TRBJ2-5 | . | TRBD1 | TRBV7-6 | CASSYRTGAEETQYF | TGTGCCAGCAGCTACCGGACAGGGGCAGAGGAGACCCAGTACTTC
TRBJ1-3 | . | TRBD1 | TRBV7-6 | CASSLEQGALGNTIYF | TGTGCCAGCAGCTTAGAACAGGGGGCGCTTGGAAACACCATATATTTT
TRBJ1-2 | . | . | TRBV7-8 | CASSLGAARGYTF | TGTGCCAGCAGCTTAGGGGCCGCCCGGGGCTACACCTTC
TRBJ1-2 | . | TRBD1 | TRBV5-4 | CASSPRTGLSNYGYTF | TGTGCCAGCAGCCCCCGGACAGGCCTCTCAAACTATGGCTACACCTTC
TRBJ2-7 | . | TRBD1 | TRBV14 | CASSQTGTGDEQYF | TGTGCCAGCAGCCAGACCGGGACAGGGGACGAGCAGTACTTC
TRBJ1-2 | . | TRBD1 | TRBV19 | CASSPSTGGKEDYTF | TGTGCCAGTAGTCCTTCGACAGGGGGTAAGGAAGACTACACCTTC
TRBJ2-7 | . | . | TRBV4-1 | CASSQVLALAVGGEQYF | TGCGCCAGCAGCCAAGTTCTGGCCCTGGCGGTAGGTGGGGAGCAGTACTTC
TRBJ1-6 | . | . | TRBV7-2 | CASSFLNSPLHF | TGTGCCAGCAGCTTCCTCAATTCACCCCTCCACTTT
TRBJ1-1 | . | TRBD1 | TRBV19 | CASSTGTGWPEAFF | TGTGCCAGTAGCACCGGGACAGGTTGGCCTGAAGCTTTCTTT
TRBJ2-3 | . | TRBD1 | TRBV4-1 | CASSQGGTGGDTQYF | TGCGCCAGCAGCCAAGGAGGGACAGGTGGAGATACGCAGTATTTT
TRBJ2-3 | . | TRBD1 | TRBV9 | CASSQTGGIGDTQYF | TGTGCCAGCAGCCAGACAGGGGGTATAGGAGACACGCAGTATTTT
TRBJ2-3 | . | . | TRBV5-1 | CASSYAGGGGTDTQYF | TGCGCCAGCAGCTACGCCGGAGGGGGCGGAACAGATACGCAGTATTTT
TRBJ2-2 | . | TRBD1 | TRBV27 | CASSSFDRGPPQAGELFF | TGTGCCAGCAGTTCTTTCGACAGGGGGCCCCCGCAGGCCGGGGAGCTGTTTTTT
TRBJ1-1 | . | . | TRBV19 | CASNKRGTEAFF | TGTGCCAGTAACAAAAGGGGGACTGAAGCTTTCTTT
TRBJ2-7 | . | . | TRBV6-5 | CATKDSSSYEQYF | TGTGCCACCAAGGACAGTAGCTCCTACGAGCAGTACTTC
TRBJ2-3 | . | . | TRBV7-2 | CASITGGIDTQYF | TGTGCCAGCATAACGGGGGGCATAGATACGCAGTATTTT
TRBJ2-7 | . | . | TRBV30 | CAWSSGYEQYF | TGTGCCTGGAGTTCAGGCTACGAGCAGTACTTC
TRBJ2-2 | . | . | TRBV7-9 | CASSSAAGYSGELFF | TGTGCCAGCAGCTCCGCCGCGGGCTATAGCGGGGAGCTGTTTTTT
TRBJ2-7 | . | . | TRBV5-4 | CASSFPLAPTYEQYF | TGTGCCAGCAGCTTTCCGCTAGCGCCCACCTACGAGCAGTACTTC
TRBJ1-3 | . | TRBD1 | TRBV6-1 | CASSEYPGGASGNTIYF | TGTGCCAGCAGTGAATACCCAGGGGGCGCCTCTGGAAACACCATATATTTT
TRBJ1-1 | . | . | TRBV11-2 | CASSFTGLSHAEAFF | TGTGCCAGCAGCTTCACGGGATTATCCCATGCTGAAGCTTTCTTT
TRBJ2-5 | . | TRBD2 | TRBV6-5 | CASSYLEAGGGETQYF | TGTGCCAGCAGTTACCTTGAGGCGGGGGGCGGGGAGACCCAGTACTTC
TRBJ1-5 | . | TRBD1 | TRBV5-6 | CASSFGTGFQPQHF | TGTGCCAGCAGCTTCGGGACAGGGTTTCAGCCCCAGCATTTT